The 5 T cell receptor beta chains reported below all come from one sample, sequenced in a study of cytomegalovirus exposure and HLA in healthy donors. PCR was performed using 60 Vbeta and 13 Jbeta primers. TCRdb keeps only in-frame clones here, not all; method: immunoSEQ multiplex PCR. The sample carries approximately 200,000 clones, 60% to 85% recorded once. Sequences were obtained from PBMCs. These receptors came from a girl under 18 in good health and CMV-seropositive.

The chain recombines TRBV4-2 with TRBJ1-6, with D possibly matching TRBD1 (6 bases). Trimming cost V 4 bases and J 6 bases, with 13 bases left between them. The germline V gene encodes CDR1 LGHNA and CDR2 YNFKEQ. This CDR3 contains 15 residues. The CDR3, as DNA: TGTGCCAGCAGCCGAGTGGACAGAGGTAATTCACCCCTCCACTTT. Amino acid sequence: CASSRVDRGNSPLHF.

This clone was counted only a few times. The chain has TRBV19 and TRBJ1-2; 7 bases line up with TRBD1. Germline V gene lookup returns CDR1 LNHDA and CDR2 SQIVND (reference sequence). The CDR3 is made up of 14 amino acids. V was pared by 9 bases and J by 5 bases, with 12 bases of the junction left unmatched. CDR3 region: CASRGGQDIYGYTF. For the CDR3, the DNA is TGTGCCAGCCGAGGAGGACAGGATATTTATGGCTACACCTTC.

The V and J genes are TRBV5-4 and TRBJ2-1, with 12 bases aligning to TRBD2. V dropped 0 bases and J dropped 8; count of bases not matched to a gene: 12. This CDR3 spans 18 amino acids. Germline CDR1 reads SGHNT; CDR2 reads YYREEE (reference sequence). CDR3 sequence (DNA): TGTGCCAGCAGCTTGGGGCCCTCTAGCGGGGGGGGCGGGCATGAGCAGTTCTTC. Protein: CASSLGPSSGGGGHEQFF.

This chain connects TRBV6-1 to TRBJ2-1, with 12 positions matching TRBD2. J was trimmed by 7 bases and V by 5 bases; bases with no gene match: 3. The CDR3 has 14 amino acids. CDR1 and CDR2 (germline): MNHNS, SASEGT. The CDR3 loop reads CASSLAGGLNEQFF. CDR3 bases: TGTGCCAGCAGTCTAGCGGGGGGGCTTAATGAGCAGTTCTTC.

This clone was observed a single time. This chain connects TRBV7-2 to TRBJ2-1; 9 bases align to TRBD1. CDR1 and CDR2 (germline): SGHTA, FQGNSA. This CDR3 is built from 16 residues. V shed 5 bases, J shed 1 base, and the junction held 6 bases outside the gene matches. The CDR3 DNA reads as TGTGCCAGCAGCCTACCGGGACAGGGTTCCTACAATGAGCAGTTCTTC. Amino acids: CASSLPGQGSYNEQFF.